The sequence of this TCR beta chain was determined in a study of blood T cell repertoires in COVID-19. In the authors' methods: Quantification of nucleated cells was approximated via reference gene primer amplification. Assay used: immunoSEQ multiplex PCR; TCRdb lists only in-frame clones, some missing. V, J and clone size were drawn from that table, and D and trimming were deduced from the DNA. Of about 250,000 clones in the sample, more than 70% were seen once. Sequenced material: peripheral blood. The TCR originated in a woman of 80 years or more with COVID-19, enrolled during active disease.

In DNA, the CDR3 is TGCAGCGTCGAGAAAGGGGGCGGAAACACCATATATTTT. Amino acid sequence: CSVEKGGGNTIYF. The chain recombines TRBV29-1 with TRBJ1-3; 7 nucleotides line up with TRBD1. The CDR3 covers 13 residues. V shed 6 bases and J 4 bases; nucleotides not matched to a gene: 6. Germline-derived CDR1 and CDR2 are SQVTM and ANQGSEA.